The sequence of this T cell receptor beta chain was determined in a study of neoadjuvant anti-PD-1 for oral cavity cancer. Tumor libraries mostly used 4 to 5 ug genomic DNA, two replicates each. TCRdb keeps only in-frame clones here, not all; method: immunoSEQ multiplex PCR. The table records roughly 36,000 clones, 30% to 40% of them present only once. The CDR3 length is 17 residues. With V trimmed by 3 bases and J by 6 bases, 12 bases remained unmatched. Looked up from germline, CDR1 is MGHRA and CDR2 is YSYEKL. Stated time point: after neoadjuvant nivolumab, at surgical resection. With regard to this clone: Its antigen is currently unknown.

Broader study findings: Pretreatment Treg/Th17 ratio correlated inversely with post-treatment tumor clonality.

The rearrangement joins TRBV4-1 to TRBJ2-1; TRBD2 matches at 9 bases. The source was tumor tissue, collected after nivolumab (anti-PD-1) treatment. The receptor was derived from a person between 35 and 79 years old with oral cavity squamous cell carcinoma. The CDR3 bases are TGCGCCAGCAGCCAGGCTCTCGAGCGGGAGGCAAGCAATGAGCAGTTCTTC. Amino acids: CASSQALEREASNEQFF.